The next 20 T cell receptor beta chains were all read from a single sample in a study of cytomegalovirus exposure and HLA in healthy donors. The PCR contained 60 Vbeta and 13 Jbeta primers. This table comes from immunoSEQ multiplex PCR, and its TCRdb copy is limited to in-frame clones, with some not included. The table lists about 92,000 clones, roughly 70% of them singletons, with roughly 2.6% in the top ten. Sequencing was performed on PBMCs. The receptors stem from a man over 45 in good health and CMV-seronegative.

This clone was found a few times. The chain carries TRBV6-5 and TRBJ2-3, with 11 positions matching TRBD1. Per the germline V gene, CDR1 is MNHEY and CDR2 is SVGAGI. CDR3 length: 12 residues. DNA for the CDR3: TGTGCAGGGGACAGGGGGGCAGATACGCAGTATTTT. Translated: CAGDRGADTQYF.

The CDR3 region has the DNA TGTGCCAGCAGTCATGGACAGTCTGGGACAGAGACCCAGTACTTC. Amino acids: CASSHGQSGTETQYF. The gene calls are TRBV6-5 and TRBJ2-5, with a possible D match to TRBD1 (6 bases). Trimming pared 5 bases from V and 4 bases from J, leaving 17 bases between. The CDR3 length is 15 residues. Germline V gene data show CDR1 as MNHEY and CDR2 as SVGAGI.

V and J are TRBV30 and TRBJ1-6; D is undetermined. The CDR3 extends over 14 amino acids. Trimming cost V 7 bases and J 5 bases, with 15 bases left between them. Germline V gene sequence: CDR1 GTSNPN, CDR2 SVGIG (reference sequence). The CDR3 DNA reads as TGTGCCTCCCCCCGGCGGGGAAATAATTCACCCCTCCACTTT. This sequence encodes CASPRRGNNSPLHF. Looking up the rest from reference TRBV30 and TRBJ1-6 gives the full variable domain: SQTIHQWPATLVQPVGSPLSLECTVEGTSNPNLYWYRQAAGRGLQLLFYSVGIGQISSEVPQNLSASRPQDRQFILSSKKLLLSDSGFYLCASPRRGNNSPLHFGNGTRLTVT.

The chain employs TRBV4-1 and TRBJ1-2; D is ambiguous. CDR1 is MGHRA and CDR2 is YSYEKL in the germline V gene. V lost 6 bases, J lost 1 base, and 15 bases lay in between. This CDR3 region has 15 residues. The CDR3 nucleotides are TGCGCCAGCAGTCCTCGACACCTTGGTAACTATGGCTACACCTTC. This translates into CASSPRHLGNYGYTF.

This clone was seen more than once but under ten times. The chain carries TRBV7-2 and TRBJ2-1; D is ambiguous. CDR1 and CDR2 from the germline V gene are SGHTA and FQGNSA. Trimming pared 1 base from V and 0 bases from J, leaving 7 bases between. The CDR3 has 15 amino acids. CDR3 nucleotides: TGTGCCAGCAGCTTAGAACAGAGCTCCTACAATGAGCAGTTCTTC. This encodes CASSLEQSSYNEQFF.

The chain employs TRBV5-1 and TRBJ1-2; a weak D match, TRBD1 (6 bases). This CDR3 region has 15 residues. Germline loops: CDR1 SGHRS, CDR2 YFSETQ. V dropped 0 bases and J dropped 4 bases, with 13 bases sitting between them. The CDR3 spells CASSLAAGDGYGYTF. CDR3 sequence (DNA): TGCGCCAGCAGCTTGGCAGCAGGGGATGGCTATGGCTACACCTTC.

The genes are TRBV30 and TRBJ1-5, with 7 bases lining up with TRBD1. CDR1 is GTSNPN, CDR2 SVGIG, per germline (reference sequence). The CDR3 totals 11 residues. Unmatched junction bases numbered 4, after V lost 4 bases and J lost 10 bases. CDR3 DNA: TGTGCCTGGATCCAGGGGGACCCCCAGCATTTT. This sequence encodes CAWIQGDPQHF.

The rearrangement joins TRBV7-2 to TRBJ2-3; D unresolved. The germline gives CDR1 SGHTA, CDR2 FQGNSA. The CDR3 spans 15 residues. Trimming removed 6 bases from V and 2 bases from J, with 15 bases in between. DNA of the CDR3: TGTGCCAGCAGTCGATCAGGCCAGGTCACAGATACGCAGTATTTT. Translating gives CASSRSGQVTDTQYF.

In this sample, this clone turned up a few times. At one end, the junction sequence differs from germline, possibly due to a read error. V usage is TRBV7-2 and J usage is TRBJ2-6, with TRBD2 matching over 9 bases. CDR1 and CDR2 (germline): SGHTA, FQGNSA. The CDR3 sequence is 14 residues long. CDR3 DNA sequence: TGTGCCAGCAGCTACCAGCGGGGGGACAACGTCCTGACTTTC. This codes for CASSYQRGDNVLTF. The full variable domain, in which reference TRBV7-2 and TRBJ2-6 provide the parts outside the CDR3, is GAGVSQSPSNKVTEKGKDVELRCDPISGHTALYWYRQSLGQGLEFLIYFQGNSAPDKSGLPSDRFSAERTGGSVSTLTIQRTQQEDSAVYLCASSYQRGDNVLTFGAGSRLTVL.

In this sample, this clone turned up once. The rearrangement links TRBV28 to TRBJ2-7, with D possibly TRBD2 on 6 matching bases. The CDR3 runs to 16 residues. V dropped 5 bases and J dropped 3 bases, with 20 bases sitting between them. Germline V gene sequence: CDR1 MDHEN, CDR2 SYDVKM. The chain's CDR3 is CASSTSWAGSHYEQYV. DNA of the CDR3: TGTGCCAGCAGTACCTCCTGGGCGGGATCTCACTACGAGCAGTACGTC.

The V call is TRBV5-1, the J call TRBJ2-7; TRBD2 matches at 10 bases. The CDR3 totals 20 residues. CDR1 is SGHRS, CDR2 YFSETQ, per germline. Trimming cost V 3 bases and J 0 bases; bases outside gene matches: 18. Written as DNA, the CDR3 is TGCGCCAGCAGCTCCACAAGCGGGAGGGCCCCGCCGAGAAGCTCCTACGAGCAGTACGTC. Translating it yields CASSSTSGRAPPRSSYEQYV.

The chain employs TRBV5-8 and TRBJ1-4; D unclear. V gave up 0 bases and J gave up 7 bases, with 7 bases separating them. Germline V gene sequence: CDR1 SGHTS, CDR2 YDEGEE. The CDR3 consists of 13 residues. The CDR3 here is CASSLGGIEKLFF. In DNA form, the CDR3 reads TGTGCCAGCAGCTTGGGAGGGATTGAAAAACTGTTTTTT. The full variable domain, completed using reference TRBV5-8 and TRBJ1-4, is EAGVTQSPTHLIKTRGQQATLRCSPISGHTSVYWYQQALGLGLQFLLWYDEGEERNRGNFPPRFSGRQFPNYSSELNVNALELEDSALYLCASSLGGIEKLFFGSGTQLSVL.

This chain links TRBV19 with TRBJ2-6, with TRBD2 as a possible D gene (5 bases). The CDR3 covers 16 residues. With 7 bases removed from V and 0 bases from J, the gap between germline ends came to 13 bases. Per the germline V gene, CDR1 is LNHDA and CDR2 is SQIVND (reference sequence). The CDR3 DNA is TGTGCCAGTACCAAAGGACTGATCTCTGGGGCCAACGTCCTGACTTTC. Residues: CASTKGLISGANVLTF.

This clone was counted only a few times. The V gene is TRBV5-1, the J gene TRBJ2-4; 8 nucleotides align to TRBD1. CDR3 length equals 17 residues. CDR1 is SGHRS, CDR2 YFSETQ, per germline. With V trimmed by 5 bases and J by 4 bases, 14 bases remained unmatched. The CDR3 DNA follows: TGCGCCAGCAGGGTCGGGACAGGTACCCTGGGGAAAAACATTCAGTACTTC. Protein: CASRVGTGTLGKNIQYF.

The CDR3 protein is CAISDGNRGAYEQYV. The CDR3 DNA sequence: TGTGCCATCAGTGATGGTAACAGGGGAGCGTACGAGCAGTACGTC. The rearrangement uses TRBV10-3 and TRBJ2-7; 7 bases are a match to TRBD1. With V trimmed by 3 bases and J by 4 bases, 9 bases remained unmatched. CDR1 is ENHRY and CDR2 is SYGVKD in the germline V gene. The CDR3 consists of 15 residues.

Only one count was recorded for this clone. The J gene is TRBJ2-1, the V gene TRBV7-2; 11 bases align to TRBD2. The CDR3 is made up of 16 amino acids. Germline CDR1 reads SGHTA; CDR2 reads FQGNSA. The ends lost 5 bases at V and 6 bases at J; junction bases unmatched: 9. Written as DNA, the CDR3 is TGTGCCAGCAGCAGTACCGGGACTAGCGGAGGCAATGAGCAGTTCTTC. This sequence encodes CASSSTGTSGGNEQFF. The full variable domain, with the rest looked up from reference TRBV7-2 and TRBJ2-1, is GAGVSQSPSNKVTEKGKDVELRCDPISGHTALYWYRQSLGQGLEFLIYFQGNSAPDKSGLPSDRFSAERTGGSVSTLTIQRTQQEDSAVYLCASSSTGTSGGNEQFFGPGTRLTVL.

The chain links TRBV19 to TRBJ2-3; a weak D match, TRBD1 (5 bases). The CDR3 is 13 residues long. Germline assignment: CDR1 LNHDA and CDR2 SQIVND (reference sequence). V dropped 6 bases and J dropped 2 bases, with 9 bases sitting between them. The CDR3 nucleotides are TGTGCCAGTAGCGACAGAACCACAGATACGCAGTATTTT. Its translation: CASSDRTTDTQYF.

The chain is built from TRBV19 and TRBJ2-1; tentatively, D is TRBD2 (7 bases). The V gene's germline CDR1 is LNHDA and CDR2 SQIVND (reference sequence). The CDR3 length is 15 residues. Trimming took 5 bases from V and 7 from J, leaving 18 bases between them. The CDR3 spells CASSSRGGGQNEQFF. The CDR3 bases are TGTGCCAGTAGTTCTAGGGGAGGGGGGCAAAATGAGCAGTTCTTC.

This rearrangement joins TRBV5-1 to TRBJ1-3, with a possible D match to TRBD1 (5 bases). Looked up from germline, CDR1 is SGHRS and CDR2 is YFSETQ. The germline V and J ends were trimmed by 4 bases and 0 bases, with 8 bases remaining between them. The CDR3 consists of 14 residues. The CDR3 here is CASSIDSSGNTIYF. CDR3 DNA: TGCGCCAGCAGCATTGACAGCTCTGGAAACACCATATATTTT.

This clone was observed once. The chain carries TRBV7-2 and TRBJ1-4, with D possibly TRBD1 on 6 matching bases. The germline gives CDR1 SGHTA, CDR2 FQGNSA. The CDR3 consists of 15 residues. V lost 4 bases, J lost 8 bases, and 17 bases lay in between. Written as DNA, the CDR3 is TGTGCCAGCAGCTACGGGGGGGCGAGGGGCGAAAAACTGTTTTTT. Translation: CASSYGGARGEKLFF.